Below are 16 T cell receptor beta chains sequenced from a single sample in a study of PD-1 blockade in classical Hodgkin lymphoma (dated by TCRdb to 2020 to 2021). The library was obtained by the immunoSEQ multiplex PCR assay. TCRdb carries this immuneACCESS record with in-frame sequences only. Its versions omit some clonotypes, under half of them owing to an unresolved V gene in the studies checked, with the rest unexplained. Counted in this sample were just under 45,000 clones; 60% to 70% of them appeared once. The top ten hold approximately 2.8% of the sample. What this sample's time point label stands for: cycle 4 day 1 (C4D1), after more than five weeks of nivolumab. Every trial patient had relapsed following autologous stem cell transplantation, and prior brentuximab vedotin exposure was what differed among cohorts A, B and C. Sequencing used peripheral blood mononuclear cells (PBMCs), obtained before the fourth cycle of nivolumab. These receptors were taken from a human donor with classical Hodgkin lymphoma.

The chain combines TRBV5-8 with TRBJ2-1; D may correspond to TRBD1 or TRBD2 (6 bases each). This CDR3 comprises 14 residues. Germline CDR1 reads SGHTS; CDR2 reads YDEGEE. Trimming took off 7 bases at V and 5 bases at J, with 16 bases between the two ends. The CDR3 DNA reads TGTGCCAGCGGCGAACGGGGGCGTAACAATGAGCAGTTCTTC. This codes for CASGERGRNNEQFF.

This clone rates as medium-sized (0.01 to 0.1%). The V gene is TRBV30, the J gene TRBJ2-2; the D gene is possibly TRBD1 (5 bases). The V end lost 0 bases, the J end lost 1 base, and 6 bases lay between the germline ends. CDR1 GTSNPN and CDR2 SVGIG come from the germline V gene (reference sequence). CDR3 length equals 14 residues. The CDR3 sequence is CAWSVGQNTGELFF. For the CDR3, the DNA is TGTGCCTGGAGTGTTGGACAGAACACCGGGGAGCTGTTTTTT.

The V call is TRBV30, the J call TRBJ1-2; D gene uncertain. Deletions cut 0 bases from V and 4 bases from J, with 15 bases between. The CDR3 has 15 amino acids. CDR1 GTSNPN and CDR2 SVGIG come from the germline V gene (reference sequence). CDR3 sequence (DNA): TGTGCCTGGAGTGTGTCATCCGCGGCCTTCTATGGCTACACCTTC. It encodes CAWSVSSAAFYGYTF.

V usage is TRBV5-1 and J usage is TRBJ1-1; 11 bases line up with TRBD1. Looked up from germline, CDR1 is SGHRS and CDR2 is YFSETQ. After removal of 4 bases from V and 1 base from J, the junction contained 18 bases not matched to a gene. The CDR3 totals 20 residues. The chain's CDR3 is CASSPFGSLGQGVENTEAFF. The CDR3, as DNA: TGCGCCAGCAGCCCCTTCGGTTCCTTGGGACAGGGGGTCGAGAACACTGAAGCTTTCTTT.

This clone was recorded a few times. This sequence joins TRBV18 and TRBJ2-7, with TRBD1 matching over 9 bases. This CDR3 has 15 residues. Germline trimming cut 3 bases from V and 2 bases from J; bases unmatched to any gene: 5. CDR1 and CDR2 (germline): KGHSH, LQKENI. The chain's CDR3 is CASSPRQGGAYEQYF. The CDR3 DNA follows: TGTGCCAGCTCACCGCGACAGGGGGGAGCCTACGAGCAGTACTTC.

The CDR3 sequence: CASSLEGGGARETQYF. Written as DNA, the CDR3 is TGTGCCAGCAGCCTGGAGGGCGGGGGGGCCAGGGAGACCCAGTACTTC. The chain recombines TRBV4-2 with TRBJ2-5, with 9 bases aligning to TRBD2. CDR3 size: 16 residues. Germline V lookup: CDR1 LGHNA, CDR2 YNFKEQ. The ends lost 4 bases at V and 5 bases at J; junction bases unmatched: 11.

The V call is TRBV10-1, the J call TRBJ2-5, with D tentatively TRBD2 (5 bases). In germline, CDR1 is WNHNN, CDR2 SYGVQD (reference sequence). This CDR3 region has 14 residues. The V end was cut by 6 bases, the J end by 3 bases, with 14 bases between. For the CDR3, the DNA is TGCGCCAGCAGCGCCGCCGGGAAAGAAGAGACCCAGTACTTC. This translates into CASSAAGKEETQYF.

The V call is TRBV6-5, the J call TRBJ1-1; D not certain. The CDR3 totals 14 residues. Germline V lookup: CDR1 MNHEY, CDR2 SVGAGI. Between the trimmed V and J ends, which lost 6 bases and 5 bases, there was a span of 16 bases. The CDR3 region is CASRDQYRGTEAFF. CDR3 sequence (DNA): TGTGCCAGCAGGGACCAATACAGAGGGACTGAAGCTTTCTTT.

V gene TRBV5-5 combines with J gene TRBJ2-7; maybe TRBD1 (5 bases). Trimming shortened V by 9 bases and J by 2 bases, and 18 bases separated the two germline ends. This CDR3 is 14 amino acids long. Looked up from germline, CDR1 is SGHKS and CDR2 is YYEKEE (reference sequence). CDR3 nucleotides: TGTGCCACCGCCGCTTCAGGGTCAGCCTACGAGCAGTACTTC. It codes for CATAASGSAYEQYF.

This chain links TRBV20-1 with TRBJ2-1; D gene uncertain. This CDR3 has 10 amino acids. Germline V gene sequence: CDR1 DFQATT, CDR2 SNEGSKA (reference sequence). V lost 5 bases, J lost 6 bases, and 5 bases lay in between. CDR3 protein: CSAHRNEQFF. The DNA for the CDR3 is TGCAGTGCTCACCGCAATGAGCAGTTCTTC.

The chain uses TRBV28 and TRBJ1-4; a weak D match, TRBD1 (5 bases). The CDR3 consists of 14 residues. The germline V gene has CDR1 MDHEN and CDR2 SYDVKM. V lost 2 bases and J lost 11, with 15 bases in between. The CDR3 DNA sequence: TGTGCCAGCAGTTTAAACCCGCGGGGGAGGAAACTGTTTTTT. Translated: CASSLNPRGRKLFF.

The rearrangement joins TRBV30 to TRBJ1-2; 9 bases agree with TRBD1. This CDR3 region has 13 residues. The junction had 5 bases not matched to a gene; V was cut back by 2 bases and J by 7 bases. Looked up from germline, CDR1 is GTSNPN and CDR2 is SVGIG (reference sequence). The CDR3 loop is CAWSRDREGGYTF. DNA of the CDR3: TGTGCCTGGAGTCGGGACAGGGAAGGTGGCTACACCTTC.

CDR3 nucleotides: TGTGCCAGCAGCCTGGAGGGGACAGCCGTCTTTGGACTGTTTTTT. Protein sequence: CASSLEGTAVFGLFF. The chain joins TRBV9 to TRBJ1-4; 7 bases agree with TRBD1. V trimming: 4 bases; J trimming: 13 bases; junction bases outside the gene matches: 16. The CDR3 totals 15 residues. Germline V gene lookup returns CDR1 SGDLS and CDR2 YYNGEE.

This sequence joins TRBV15 and TRBJ1-1; D unclear. This CDR3 region has 13 residues. V was clipped by 0 bases and J by 11 bases, with 13 bases between them. The germline CDR1 and CDR2 sequences are LNHNV and YYDKDF (reference sequence). CDR3 sequence: CATSRDPKNGAFF. CDR3 DNA sequence: TGTGCCACCAGCAGAGACCCAAAAAACGGGGCTTTCTTT.

The chain links TRBV6-1 to TRBJ2-3; 7 nucleotides line up with TRBD2. Looked up from germline, CDR1 is MNHNS and CDR2 is SASEGT. J gave up 4 bases and V 1 base, and 14 bases lay outside the gene matches. The CDR3 runs to 18 residues. The CDR3 DNA sequence: TGTGCCAGCAGTGAAGTTCCCCTCGTTCAGCGGGATGCAGATACGCAGTATTTT. Its protein is CASSEVPLVQRDADTQYF.

Only one count was recorded for this clone. Other DNA sequences in this sample translate to the same CDR3. This sequence joins TRBV28 and TRBJ1-2, with D maybe TRBD1 (5 bases). Germline V gene lookup returns CDR1 MDHEN and CDR2 SYDVKM. The CDR3 length is 14 residues. V lost 2 bases, J lost 1 base, and 8 bases lay in between. DNA for the CDR3: TGTGCCAGCAGTTTACCTCAGGGTAACTATGGCTACACCTTC. It translates to CASSLPQGNYGYTF.